This T cell receptor beta chain was observed in a study of blood T cell repertoires in COVID-19 (dated by TCRdb to about 2020). Turning to the overall study: Samples from collaborators originated in the United States, Italy and Spain and spanned both the acute and convalescent phases of COVID-19. Where available, HLA class I and class II types were obtained from metadata supplied by the sample provider rather than from assay-based typing. The repertoires were released in a freely available public database intended as a resource for research on the immune response to SARS-CoV-2. The material from the prospective study consisted of cDNA or gDNA derived from T cells, B-cell-depleted T cells, or PBMCs. Sample metadata almost always included a de-identified subject ID, COVID-19 status, age in years and sex. The dataset comprised deeply sampled blood TCRbeta repertoires from subjects exposed to, actively infected with, or recovered from COVID-19. Samples were obtained from the ongoing ImmuneRACE study (first 160 participants) and from 1,254 subjects provided by 6 global collaborators. The paper's findings and limits, for the study overall: The quantity of clinical and demographic metadata differed by source and by participant and was supplied without curation.

The immunoSEQ Assay, a bias-controlled multiplex PCR, was used to amplify TCRbeta CDR3 regions from genomic DNA. On the authors' methods: Within the assay, amplification of reference gene primers was used to estimate how many nucleated cells each sample contained. Sequence reads were collapsed and filtered to measure the absolute abundance of every unique TCRbeta CDR3 rearrangement. For each sample, productive Simpson clonality was calculated as the square root of Simpson's diversity index across productive rearrangements. Drawn from immuneACCESS, this table holds only the in-frame rearrangements with V and J called that TCRdb kept. Clones are partly lost; checked studies trace under half to an unresolved V gene and leave the rest unexplained. The V and J calls and clone size were taken over from that table, and D and trimming were inferred from the DNA. In this sample the table shows about 29,000 clones, 80% of which occur a single time. In total, the top ten clones hold over 40% of the sample.

Whole blood was collected in K2EDTA tubes by collaborating institutions according to the institutions' own protocols. For TCRbeta analysis, collaborator samples were shipped as frozen whole blood, as isolated PBMCs, or as DNA extracted from either sample type. About this clone itself: The antigen it binds to is not known. Nothing much larger sits one base from this clone, and base qualities are not available.

CDR1 and CDR2 are drawn from the germline V gene (reference sequence): LGHDT, YNNKEL. V lost 8 bases and J lost 1 base; the stretch between them is 6 bases long. There are 12 amino acids in the CDR3, from cysteine to phenylalanine inclusive. Just CDR3 DNA is preserved here, 36 bases in frame from base 1. The rearrangement joined TRBV3-1 (or the pseudogene TRBV3-2) to TRBJ2-1; the D gene cannot be resolved reliably. The sequenced sample was peripheral blood. The clonotype was recovered from a woman between 70 and 85 years old with acute or convalescent COVID-19. Here is the DNA: TGTGCCAGCGGAGATTCCTACAATGAGCAGTTCTTC. The resulting protein is CASGDSYNEQFF.